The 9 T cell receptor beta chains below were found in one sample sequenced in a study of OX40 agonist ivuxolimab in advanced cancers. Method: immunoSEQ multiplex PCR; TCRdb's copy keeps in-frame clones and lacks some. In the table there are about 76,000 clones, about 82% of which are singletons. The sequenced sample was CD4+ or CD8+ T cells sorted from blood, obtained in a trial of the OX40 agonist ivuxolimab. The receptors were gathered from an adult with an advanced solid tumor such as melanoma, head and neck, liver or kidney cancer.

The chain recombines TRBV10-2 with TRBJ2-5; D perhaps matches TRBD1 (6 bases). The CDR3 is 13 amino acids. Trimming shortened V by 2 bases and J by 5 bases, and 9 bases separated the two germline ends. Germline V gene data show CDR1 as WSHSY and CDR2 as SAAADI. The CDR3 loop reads CASSETRGETQYF. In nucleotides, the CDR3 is TGCGCCAGCAGTGAGACTAGGGGGGAGACCCAGTACTTC.

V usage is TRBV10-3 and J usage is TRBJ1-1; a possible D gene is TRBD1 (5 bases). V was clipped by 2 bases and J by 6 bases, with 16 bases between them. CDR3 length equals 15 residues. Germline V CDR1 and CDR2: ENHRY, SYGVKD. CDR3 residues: CAISELAGTLSEAFF. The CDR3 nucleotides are TGTGCCATCAGTGAGCTTGCCGGGACCCTTTCTGAAGCTTTCTTT.

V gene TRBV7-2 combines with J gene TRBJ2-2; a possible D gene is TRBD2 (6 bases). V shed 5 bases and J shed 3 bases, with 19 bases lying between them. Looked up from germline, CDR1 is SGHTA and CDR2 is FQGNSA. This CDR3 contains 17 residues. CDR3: CASSPLWGERDTGELFF. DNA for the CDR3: TGTGCCAGCAGCCCGCTTTGGGGGGAAAGGGACACCGGGGAGCTGTTTTTT. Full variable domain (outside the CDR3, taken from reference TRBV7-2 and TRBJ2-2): GAGVSQSPSNKVTEKGKDVELRCDPISGHTALYWYRQSLGQGLEFLIYFQGNSAPDKSGLPSDRFSAERTGGSVSTLTIQRTQQEDSAVYLCASSPLWGERDTGELFFGEGSRLTVL.

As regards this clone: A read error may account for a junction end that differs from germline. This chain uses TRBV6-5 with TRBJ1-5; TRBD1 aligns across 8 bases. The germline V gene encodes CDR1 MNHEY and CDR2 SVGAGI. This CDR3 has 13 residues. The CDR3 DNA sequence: TGTACCAGCGGACAGGGAGGCGATCAGCCCCAGCATTTT. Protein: CTSGQGGDQPQHF.

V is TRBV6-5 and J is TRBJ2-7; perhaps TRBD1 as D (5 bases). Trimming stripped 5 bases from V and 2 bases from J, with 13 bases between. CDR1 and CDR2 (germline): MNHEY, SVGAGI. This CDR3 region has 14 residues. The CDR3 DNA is TGTGCCAGCAGTACCGCAGGGATCACCTACGAGCAGTACTTC. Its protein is CASSTAGITYEQYF.

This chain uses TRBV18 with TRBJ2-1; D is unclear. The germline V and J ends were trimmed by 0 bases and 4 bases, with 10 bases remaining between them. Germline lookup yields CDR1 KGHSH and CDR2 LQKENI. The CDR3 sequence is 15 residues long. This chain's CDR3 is CASSPPDRSYNEQFF. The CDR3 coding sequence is TGTGCCAGCTCACCACCGGATAGGTCTTACAATGAGCAGTTCTTC.

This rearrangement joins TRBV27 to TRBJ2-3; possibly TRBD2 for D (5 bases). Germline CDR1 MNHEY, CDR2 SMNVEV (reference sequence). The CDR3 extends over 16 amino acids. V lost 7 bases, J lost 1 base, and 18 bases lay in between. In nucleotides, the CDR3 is TGTGCCAGCAAGGAGGAAGCACCCGGGGGCACAGATACGCAGTATTTT. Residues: CASKEEAPGGTDTQYF.

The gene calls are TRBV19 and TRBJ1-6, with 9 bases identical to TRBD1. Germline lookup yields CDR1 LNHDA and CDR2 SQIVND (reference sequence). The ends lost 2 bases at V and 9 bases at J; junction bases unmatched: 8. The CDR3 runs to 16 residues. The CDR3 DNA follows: TGTGCCAGTAGTATATCCGGCACAGGGGGCAGTTCACCCCTCCACTTT. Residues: CASSISGTGGSSPLHF.

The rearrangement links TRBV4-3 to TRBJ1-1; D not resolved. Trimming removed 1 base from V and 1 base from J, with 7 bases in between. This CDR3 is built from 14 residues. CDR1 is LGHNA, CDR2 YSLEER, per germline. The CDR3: CASSQAVGNTEAFF. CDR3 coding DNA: TGCGCCAGCAGCCAAGCAGTAGGGAACACTGAAGCTTTCTTT.